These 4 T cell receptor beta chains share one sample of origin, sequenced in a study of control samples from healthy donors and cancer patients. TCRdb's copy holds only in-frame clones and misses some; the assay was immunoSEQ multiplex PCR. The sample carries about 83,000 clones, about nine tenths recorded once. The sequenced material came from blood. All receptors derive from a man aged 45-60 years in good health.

The CDR3 DNA follows: TGTGCCAGCAGCCAAGGGGCAGGGGGCTCCACTGAAGCTTTCTTT. Its protein is CASSQGAGGSTEAFF. This chain uses TRBV3-1 (or the pseudogene TRBV3-2) with TRBJ1-1, with TRBD1 matching over 8 bases. The ends lost 1 base at V and 4 bases at J; junction bases unmatched: 5. The germline gives CDR1 LGHDT, CDR2 YNNKEL (reference sequence). The CDR3 sequence is 15 residues long.

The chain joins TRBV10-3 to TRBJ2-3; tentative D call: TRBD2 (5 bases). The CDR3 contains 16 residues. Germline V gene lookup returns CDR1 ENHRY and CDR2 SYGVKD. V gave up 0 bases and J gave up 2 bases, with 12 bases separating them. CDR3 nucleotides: TGTGCCATCAGTGAGTCGGTGCGGGCTCCCACAGATACGCAGTATTTT. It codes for CAISESVRAPTDTQYF.

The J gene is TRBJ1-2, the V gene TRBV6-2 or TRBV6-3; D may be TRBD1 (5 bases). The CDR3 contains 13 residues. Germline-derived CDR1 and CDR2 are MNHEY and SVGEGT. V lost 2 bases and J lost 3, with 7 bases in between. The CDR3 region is CASSYGTDYGYTF. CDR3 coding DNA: TGTGCCAGCAGTTACGGGACGGACTATGGCTACACCTTC.

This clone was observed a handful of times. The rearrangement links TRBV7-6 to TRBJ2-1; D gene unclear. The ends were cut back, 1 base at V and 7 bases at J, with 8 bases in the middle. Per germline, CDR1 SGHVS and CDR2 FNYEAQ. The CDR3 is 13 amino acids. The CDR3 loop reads CASSLGSLNEQFF. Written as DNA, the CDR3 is TGTGCCAGCAGCTTAGGAAGTTTGAATGAGCAGTTCTTC.